This TCR beta chain came from a study of T cell changes during pregnancy in multiple sclerosis. Trimming stripped 3 bases from V and 4 bases from J, with 9 bases between. Germline assignment: CDR1 SGHVS and CDR2 FQNEAQ. The CDR3 is made up of 14 amino acids. This table comes from immunoSEQ multiplex PCR, and its TCRdb copy is limited to in-frame clones, with some not included. Among some 70,000 clones listed, approximately 92% were seen once. This TCR came from a female donor in good health, enrolled as a control in a pregnancy study. The chain uses TRBV7-8 and TRBJ1-4; possibly TRBD1 for D (5 bases). The starting material was CD8+ T cells from peripheral blood mononuclear cells, obtained in the third trimester of pregnancy. Written as DNA, the CDR3 is TGTGCCAGCAGCTTTCGGACATTTAATGAAAAACTGTTTTTT. Protein sequence: CASSFRTFNEKLFF.